A single sample gave rise to the 23 T cell receptor beta chains below, sequenced in a study of T cells in women clearing cervical HPV infection. Sequencing was performed with immunoSEQ multiplex PCR; in TCRdb, only in-frame clones are kept and a portion is missing. The sample features 20,000 to 25,000 clones, with approximately 7% in its top ten. Material for sequencing was blood buffy coat. These receptors were collected from a woman between 18 and 75 years old with a cervical HPV16 infection that either progressed to CIN3+ or cleared (not recorded which).

Note on this clone: The observed sequence ends 3 residues before the CDR3 terminus, with the missing tail filled in from the germline J gene. The genes are TRBV18 and TRBJ2-5, with 7 bases aligning to TRBD1. After removal of 4 bases from V and 3 bases from J, the junction contained 8 bases not matched to a gene. CDR1 is KGHSH, CDR2 LQKENI, per germline. CDR3 length: 15 amino acids. The CDR3 bases that were read are TGTGCCAGCTCACTACCAAGGACAGGAAAAGAGACC. Amino acids: CASSLPRTGKET. In full, the CDR3 is CASSLPRTGKETQYF.

Worth noting for this clone: The read ends 3 residues shy of where the CDR3 ends; the end is completed using the germline J gene. V usage is TRBV7-9 and J usage is TRBJ2-1; D is perhaps TRBD1 (5 bases). The CDR3 contains 11 residues. CDR1 is SEHNR, CDR2 FQNEAQ, per germline (reference sequence). The germline V and J ends were trimmed by 5 bases and 8 bases, with 7 bases remaining between them. The sequenced CDR3 bases are TGTGCCAGCAGCCCACAGGATGAG. Translated, it gives CASSPQDE. The CDR3 in full is CASSPQDEQFF. The full variable domain, its missing parts supplied by reference TRBV7-9 and TRBJ2-1, is DTGVSQNPRHKITKRGQNVTFRCDPISEHNRLYWYRQTLGQGPEFLTYFQNEAQLEKSRLLSDRFSAERPKGSFSTLEIQRTEQGDSAMYLCASSPQDEQFFGPGTRLTVL.

The CDR3 loop reads CASSRGLAGIYPDTQYF. The CDR3 DNA, read in part, is TGTGCCAGCAGCCGCGGACTAGCGGGAATATACCCCGATACG. The chain recombines TRBV6-2 or TRBV6-3 with TRBJ2-3; TRBD2 matches at 12 bases. With the read ending 3 residues before the CDR3 end, the germline J gene is used to fill in that end. CDR1 and CDR2 from the germline V gene are MNHEY and SVGEGT. The CDR3 covers 17 residues. V was clipped by 6 bases and J by 6 bases; unmatched bases: 13.

Regarding this clone: The read comes to an end 3 residues before the CDR3 does, leaving the germline J gene to fill in the end. This chain uses TRBV19 with TRBJ1-2, with D unresolved. This CDR3 has 14 residues. Germline V gene sequence: CDR1 LNHDA, CDR2 SQIVND (reference sequence). CDR3 sequence reads: CASSILSGKNDYTF. The part of the CDR3 DNA that was read is TGTGCCAGTAGTATATTGTCAGGCAAGAATGAC.

In the case of this clone: From the germline J gene comes the end of the CDR3, since the read stops 3 residues before it. The V gene is TRBV5-6, the J gene TRBJ2-7, with TRBD1 as a possible D gene (6 bases). With 6 bases removed from V and 5 bases from J, the gap between germline ends came to 12 bases. The CDR3 consists of 12 residues. Looked up from germline, CDR1 is SGHDT and CDR2 is YYEEEE. The CDR3 bases that were read are TGTGCCAGCACACGGACAGACCACGAG. This encodes CASTRTDHE. The full CDR3 sequence reads CASTRTDHEQYF.

As for this clone: The read halts 3 residues ahead of the CDR3 end, with the missing end drawn from the germline J gene. The chain recombines TRBV12-3 or TRBV12-4 with TRBJ1-2; 8 nucleotides line up with TRBD1. This CDR3 comprises 15 residues. The V gene end was trimmed by 6 bases and the J gene end by 4 bases; junction bases not matched to a gene: 10. The covered CDR3 bases are TGTGCCAGCAGGCCCCACAGGGGGAGCCTCTATGGC. Its protein is CASRPHRGSLYG. Given in full, the CDR3 is CASRPHRGSLYGYTF.

In the case of this clone: The CDR3 goes on 3 residues after the read ends, and that part is filled in from the germline J gene. The chain uses TRBV6-2 or TRBV6-3 and TRBJ2-2, with 9 bases matching TRBD2. The CDR3 has 17 residues. The V gene end was trimmed by 3 bases and the J gene end by 1 base; junction bases not matched to a gene: 6. Germline CDR1 is MNHEY and CDR2 is SVGEGT. The sequenced part of the CDR3 DNA is TGTGCCAGCAGTTATCCCCGACTAGCGGTGAACACCGGGGAG. It codes for CASSYPRLAVNTGE. The whole CDR3 sequence reads CASSYPRLAVNTGELFF.

A note on this clone: The CDR3 end is not reached by the read, which stops 3 residues before it; the germline J gene fills it in. The V gene is TRBV2, the J gene TRBJ2-3, with 9 bases that match TRBD1. CDR3 length equals 14 residues. Germline lookup yields CDR1 SNHLY and CDR2 FYNNEI. The part of the CDR3 DNA that was read is TGTGCCAGCAGGGGGGGGACAGGGTATCAGCCG. Protein: CASRGGTGYQP. The complete CDR3 sequence is CASRGGTGYQPQYF.

On this clone: Read coverage stops 3 residues before the CDR3 terminus; the germline J gene supplies the remainder. The V and J genes are TRBV19 and TRBJ1-2; D is unresolved. There are 15 residues in the CDR3. CDR1 is LNHDA and CDR2 is SQIVND in the germline V gene (reference sequence). The CDR3 region is CASSIVAGGLYDYTF. The sequenced CDR3 bases are TGTGCCAGTAGTATAGTAGCGGGAGGGCTATACGAC.

On this clone itself: The read finishes 3 residues shy of the CDR3 end, and the germline J gene is used to complete it. J is TRBJ2-7 and V is TRBV18; 9 bases map to TRBD2. The V gene end was trimmed by 5 bases and the J gene end by 6 bases; junction bases not matched to a gene: 11. CDR3 length equals 15 residues. The germline V gene has CDR1 KGHSH and CDR2 LQKENI. The CDR3 loop reads CASSTIAGAELEQYF. Partial CDR3 DNA: TGTGCCAGCTCAACCATAGCGGGAGCGGAACTCGAG.

As concerns this clone: The CDR3 end lies 3 residues beyond the end of the read and is filled in from the germline J gene. The rearrangement joins TRBV7-3 to TRBJ2-2, with D possibly matching TRBD2 (5 bases). The germline gives CDR1 SGHTA, CDR2 FQGTGA. The CDR3 runs 13 residues. Deletions cut 3 bases from V and 5 bases from J, with 7 bases between. The part of the CDR3 DNA that was read is TGTGCCAGCAGCTTCCGCGGGACCGGGGAG. The encoded protein is CASSFRGTGE. Given in full, the CDR3 is CASSFRGTGELFF.

About this clone itself: The read is 3 residues too short to cover the CDR3 end, so that end is filled in from the germline J gene. The chain recombines TRBV29-1 with TRBJ2-5; weak D call: TRBD2 (5 bases). The germline V gene has CDR1 SQVTM and CDR2 ANQGSEA. Trimming pared 4 bases from V and 5 bases from J, leaving 17 bases between. This CDR3 is built from 14 residues. The DNA read from the CDR3 is TGCAGCGTTGTCGGGGTTAAATCGAAGGAGACC. Translated, it gives CSVVGVKSKET. The full CDR3 protein is CSVVGVKSKETQYF.

As for this clone: The read terminates 3 residues before the CDR3 end, so the remaining end is supplied by the germline J gene. The J gene is TRBJ2-7, the V gene TRBV20-1; no firm D call. Germline V gene data show CDR1 as DFQATT and CDR2 as SNEGSKA (reference sequence). The CDR3 has 12 amino acids. V lost 6 bases, J lost 0 bases, and 9 bases lay in between. The CDR3 sequence is CSAKHNSYEQYF. The sequenced CDR3 bases are TGCAGTGCAAAACATAACTCCTACGAG.

On this clone itself: Germline and junction disagree at one end, which may indicate a read error. The DNA ends 3 residues before the CDR3 does, and the rest of the CDR3 is filled in from the germline J gene. V usage is TRBV7-7 and J usage is TRBJ2-5, with 7 nucleotides matching TRBD1. CDR1 is SSHAT and CDR2 is FNYEAQ in the germline V gene (reference sequence). This CDR3 region has 16 residues. The CDR3 sequence: CASSLGIDRAKETQYF. CDR3 bases read: TGTGCTAGCAGCTTAGGGATAGACAGGGCTAAAGAGACC.

As concerns this clone: With the read ending 3 residues before the CDR3 end, the germline J gene is used to fill in that end. The V gene is TRBV18, the J gene TRBJ2-2, with unresolved D. The CDR3 covers 15 residues. The germline gives CDR1 KGHSH, CDR2 LQKENI. Incomplete CDR3 DNA: TGTGCCAGCTCACCACGAGTTGCAACTAATGAAAAG. This gives the protein CASSPRVATNEK. The whole CDR3 reads CASSPRVATNEKLFF.

A note on this clone: The read ends 3 residues before the CDR3 terminus; that terminus is restored from the germline J gene. The chain links TRBV5-5 to TRBJ2-2; the D gene is possibly TRBD1 (7 bases). This CDR3 is 15 amino acids long. Germline V gene lookup returns CDR1 SGHKS and CDR2 YYEKEE (reference sequence). CDR3 in amino acids: CASSPAGGKNEKLFF. The CDR3 bases that were read are TGTGCCAGCAGCCCAGCAGGGGGGAAGAATGAAAAG. Together with reference TRBV5-5 and TRBJ2-2, the CDR3 gives the full variable domain: DAGVTQSPTHLIKTRGQQVTLRCSPISGHKSVSWYQQVLGQGPQFIFQYYEKEERGRGNFPDRFSARQFPNYSSELNVNALLLGDSALYLCASSPAGGKNEKLFFGEGSRLTVL.

The part of the CDR3 DNA that was read is TGTGCCAGCTCACCATCGGCGGCACCAGGAAACACC. Protein: CASSPSAAPGNT. In full, the CDR3 is CASSPSAAPGNTIYF. V is TRBV18 and J is TRBJ1-3; D gene unclear. The observed sequence ends 3 residues before the CDR3 terminus, with the missing tail filled in from the germline J gene. In germline, CDR1 is KGHSH, CDR2 LQKENI. V was pared by 2 bases and J by 4 bases, with 12 bases between. This CDR3 is built from 15 residues.

As for this clone: The read comes to an end 3 residues before the CDR3 does, leaving the germline J gene to fill in the end. The genes are TRBV13 and TRBJ2-3, with 10 bases identical to TRBD2. There are 16 residues in the CDR3. The V gene end was trimmed by 6 bases and the J gene end by 1 base; junction bases not matched to a gene: 7. CDR1 is PRHDT and CDR2 is FYEKMQ in the germline V gene (reference sequence). CDR3 protein: CASSPVGTSGTDTQYF. The CDR3 DNA, read in part, is TGTGCCAGCAGTCCAGTAGGGACTAGCGGCACAGATACG.

For this clone: The read ends 3 residues shy of where the CDR3 ends; the end is completed using the germline J gene. V usage is TRBV19 and J usage is TRBJ2-3; D uncertain. Germline V gene sequence: CDR1 LNHDA, CDR2 SQIVND (reference sequence). This CDR3 region has 16 residues. The V gene lost 6 bases and the J gene lost 2 bases, with 18 bases spanning the gap. The CDR3 DNA, read in part, is TGTGCCAGTAGACCCCCGGCCAGGTCAAACACAGATACG. Protein sequence: CASRPPARSNTDT. The CDR3 in full is CASRPPARSNTDTQYF.

On this clone itself: Sequence at one end of the junction differs from germline and may be a read error. The DNA ends 3 residues before the CDR3 does, and the rest of the CDR3 is filled in from the germline J gene. The same CDR3 can be traced to other DNA sequences in this sample. The chain joins TRBV7-2 to TRBJ1-3; 8 bases align to TRBD1. The CDR3 sequence is 15 residues long. The germline V gene has CDR1 SGHTA and CDR2 FQGNSA. CDR3 region: CASSGQGFSGNTIYF. CDR3 DNA, as far as it was read: TGTGCCAGCAGCGGACAGGGCTTCTCTGGAAACACT. Based on the CDR3 plus reference TRBV7-2 and TRBJ1-3, the full variable domain is GAGVSQSPSNKVTEKGKDVELRCDPISGHTALYWYRQSLGQGLEFLIYFQGNSAPDKSGLPSDRFSAERTGGSVSTLTIQRTQQEDSAVYLCASSGQGFSGNTIYFGEGSWLTVV.

As to this clone: Read data end 3 residues before the CDR3 end; the end is taken from the germline J gene. The chain recombines TRBV7-9 with TRBJ1-1, with no clear D. CDR3 length equals 14 residues. CDR1 is SEHNR and CDR2 is FQNEAQ in the germline V gene (reference sequence). The sequenced CDR3 bases are TGTGCCAGCAGCTTCGAGACTAGAGGAGAGACA. This sequence encodes CASSFETRGET. The whole CDR3 reads CASSFETRGETAFF.

Note on this clone: The read halts 3 residues ahead of the CDR3 end, with the missing end drawn from the germline J gene. This sequence joins TRBV28 and TRBJ1-2; TRBD1 matches 8 bases. The CDR3 length is 13 residues. Per germline, CDR1 MDHEN and CDR2 SYDVKM. With V trimmed by 7 bases and J by 4 bases, 5 bases remained unmatched. The CDR3 bases that were read are TGTGCCAGCACCTTAACAGGGGGCTATGGC. Protein sequence: CASTLTGGYG. The whole CDR3 protein is CASTLTGGYGYTF.

This clone registers medium-sized by frequency. The sequenced fragment ends 3 residues before the CDR3 boundary, so the rest is inferred from the germline J gene. J is TRBJ2-7 and V is TRBV5-6; 7 bases are shared with TRBD1. There are 14 residues in the CDR3. Germline CDR1 reads SGHDT; CDR2 reads YYEEEE. V was pared by 2 bases and J by 3 bases, with 5 bases of the junction left unmatched. This CDR3 reads CASSFGQDIYEQYF. The covered CDR3 bases are TGTGCCAGCAGCTTCGGACAGGACATCTACGAG.